The T cell receptor (beta chain) described here comes from a study of blood T cell repertoires in COVID-19. Study information: Both acute and convalescent COVID-19 samples were obtained from the United States, Italy and Spain. PBMCs, B-cell-depleted T cells, or T cells were the source of the cDNA or gDNA that made up the material.

Participant ages covered about 18 to 100 years across about two dozen US areas. Recovery meant two consecutive negative NP/OP PCR tests, professional clearance, or resolved symptoms. Germline V gene lookup returns CDR1 SGHAT and CDR2 FQNNGV. V lost 1 base and J 4 bases, leaving 9 bases between the germline ends. This CDR3 is built from 14 residues. Profiling relied on immunoSEQ multiplex PCR, and the TCRdb table lists in-frame clones only, not all of them. The table has a few hundred thousand clones, 70% to 90% seen once. The specimen was PBMCs or T cells enriched from blood (not recorded which). This TCR was recovered from a woman aged 45-60 years who had recovered from COVID-19. V is TRBV11-2 and J is TRBJ2-3, with a tentative D call TRBD1 (5 bases). CDR3 coding DNA: TGTGCCAGCAGCTTAGCGACAGAGGCAGATACGCAGTATTTT. It translates to CASSLATEADTQYF.